This TCR beta chain came from a study of HIV-infected patients and healthy controls. By frequency in the sample, this clonotype is medium-sized. Its specificity is unknown. Follow-up blood was drawn about 14 weeks, roughly three months, after antiretroviral therapy began. No cell fractionation was done, so the repertoire covers all unsorted peripheral blood T cells. Points from the study as a whole: HIV-associated CDR3 frequencies dropped significantly during therapy; CMV-associated ones, mostly rising, changed nonsignificantly.

cDNA was made from 500 ng RNA using alpha and beta constant primers. Using multiplexing indices, alpha and beta chain libraries were generated apart by chain-specific third strand synthesis. MiXCR, run by TCRdb on the 5' RACE reads, gives a single entry per CDR3 protein. The sample consists of some 8,700 distinct CDR3 sequences, over 7.5% of them appearing once. The CDR3 spans 12 residues. V was shortened by 6 bases and J by 10 bases, with 12 bases between the two germline ends. Germline V gene lookup returns CDR1 MNHEY and CDR2 SMNVEV (reference sequence). The sample consisted of blood, taken during antiretroviral therapy. This receptor was obtained from an adult with HIV infection. The chain links TRBV27 to TRBJ1-4, with unresolved D. The CDR3 protein is CASRGPNRKLFF. The CDR3 bases are TGTGCCAGCAGAGGGCCAAATCGAAAACTGTTTTTT.